This TCR beta chain was documented in a study of cytomegalovirus exposure and HLA in healthy donors. The study, taken as a whole, reports: CMV serostatus alone was available as immune exposure information. Rates of TCR association differed by HLA locus in a later analysis, with DRB1 highest and HLA-C lowest. Among TCR beta chains of equal frequency, HLA-associated ones were more clonally expanded in a later analysis.

Use of 60 Vbeta and 13 Jbeta primers characterized the PCR. Repertoires were generated with immunoSEQ multiplex PCR, while TCRdb's copy carries only in-frame clones and drops some. This listing includes more than 40,000 clones. Concerning this clone: What it binds is not known.

Sequenced input: PBMCs. The origin of this receptor is a female donor in good health and CMV-seronegative.

CDR3 sequence (DNA): TGTGCCAGCAGCCCACAGGGGTTGAACAATCAGCCCCAGCATTTT. Translating it yields CASSPQGLNNQPQHF. The chain uses TRBV9 and TRBJ1-5; 7 bases map to TRBD1. V dropped 4 bases and J dropped 3; count of bases not matched to a gene: 7. This CDR3 is built from 15 residues. Germline-derived CDR1 and CDR2 are SGDLS and YYNGEE.